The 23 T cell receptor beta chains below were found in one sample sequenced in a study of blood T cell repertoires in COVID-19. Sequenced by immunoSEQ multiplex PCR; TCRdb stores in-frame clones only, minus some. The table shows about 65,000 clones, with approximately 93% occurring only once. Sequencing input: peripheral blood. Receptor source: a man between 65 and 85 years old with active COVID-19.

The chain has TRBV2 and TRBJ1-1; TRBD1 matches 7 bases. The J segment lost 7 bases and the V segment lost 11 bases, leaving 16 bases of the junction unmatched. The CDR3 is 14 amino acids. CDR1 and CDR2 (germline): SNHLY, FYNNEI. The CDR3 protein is CAALRSGQPYEAFF. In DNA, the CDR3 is TGTGCCGCCCTAAGGTCGGGACAGCCCTATGAAGCTTTCTTT. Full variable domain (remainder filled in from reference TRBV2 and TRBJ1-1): EPEVTQTPSHQVTQMGQEVILRCVPISNHLYFYWYRQILGQKVEFLVSFYNNEISEKSEIFDDQFSVERPDGSNFTLKIRSTKLEDSAMYFCAALRSGQPYEAFFGQGTRLTVV.

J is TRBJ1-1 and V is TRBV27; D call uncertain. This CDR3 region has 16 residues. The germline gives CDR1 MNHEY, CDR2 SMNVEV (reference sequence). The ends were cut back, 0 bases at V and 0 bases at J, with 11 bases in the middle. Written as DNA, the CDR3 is TGTGCCAGCAGTTTATCCCCTACTGTTATGAACACTGAAGCTTTCTTT. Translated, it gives CASSLSPTVMNTEAFF.

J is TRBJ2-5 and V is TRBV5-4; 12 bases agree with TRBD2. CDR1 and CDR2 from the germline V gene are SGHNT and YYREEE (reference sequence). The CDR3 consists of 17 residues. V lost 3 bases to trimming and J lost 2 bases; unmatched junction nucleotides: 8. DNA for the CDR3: TGTGCCAGCAGCTCCCGGACTAGCGGGGTCGGGCAAGAGACCCAGTACTTC. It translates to CASSSRTSGVGQETQYF. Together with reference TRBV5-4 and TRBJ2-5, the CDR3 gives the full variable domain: ETGVTQSPTHLIKTRGQQVTLRCSSQSGHNTVSWYQQALGQGPQFIFQYYREEENGRGNFPPRFSGLQFPNYSSELNVNALELDDSALYLCASSSRTSGVGQETQYFGPGTRLLVL.

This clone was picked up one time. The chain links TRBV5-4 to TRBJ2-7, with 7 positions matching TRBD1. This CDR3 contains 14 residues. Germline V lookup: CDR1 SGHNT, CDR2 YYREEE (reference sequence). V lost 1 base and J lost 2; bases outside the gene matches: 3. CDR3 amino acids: CASSLRGQAYEQYV. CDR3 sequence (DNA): TGTGCCAGCAGCTTGCGTGGACAGGCCTACGAGCAGTACGTC.

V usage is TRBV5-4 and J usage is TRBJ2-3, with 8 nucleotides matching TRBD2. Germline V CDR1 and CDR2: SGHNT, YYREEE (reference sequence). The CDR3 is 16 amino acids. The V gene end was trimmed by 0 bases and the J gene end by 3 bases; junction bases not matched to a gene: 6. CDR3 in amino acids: CASSLVSRGVTDTQYF. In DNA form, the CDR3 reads TGTGCCAGCAGCTTGGTCTCGCGGGGGGTGACAGATACGCAGTATTTT.

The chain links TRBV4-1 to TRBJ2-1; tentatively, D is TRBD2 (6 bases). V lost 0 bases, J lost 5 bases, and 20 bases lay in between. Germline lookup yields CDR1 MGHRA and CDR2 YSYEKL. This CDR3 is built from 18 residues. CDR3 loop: CASSQDPRAAGLNNEQFF. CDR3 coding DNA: TGCGCCAGCAGCCAAGACCCGAGGGCAGCGGGTTTAAACAATGAGCAGTTCTTC.

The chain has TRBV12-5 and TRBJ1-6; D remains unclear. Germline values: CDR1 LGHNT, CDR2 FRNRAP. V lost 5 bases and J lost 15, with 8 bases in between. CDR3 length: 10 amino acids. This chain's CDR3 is CASGLTVLHF. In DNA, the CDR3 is TGTGCTAGTGGTCTGACTGTCCTCCACTTT.

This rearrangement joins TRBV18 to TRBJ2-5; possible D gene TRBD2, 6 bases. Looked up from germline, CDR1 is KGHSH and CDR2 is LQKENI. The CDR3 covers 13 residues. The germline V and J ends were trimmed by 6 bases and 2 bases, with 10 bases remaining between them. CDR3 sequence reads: CASSPGEQETQYF. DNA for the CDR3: TGTGCCAGCTCGCCGGGGGAACAAGAGACCCAGTACTTC.

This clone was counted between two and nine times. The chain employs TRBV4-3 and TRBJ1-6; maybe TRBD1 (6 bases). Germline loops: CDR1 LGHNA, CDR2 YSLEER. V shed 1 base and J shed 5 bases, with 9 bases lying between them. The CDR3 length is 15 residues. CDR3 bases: TGCGCCAGCAGCCAAGTGGGGACAAATAATTCACCCCTCCACTTT. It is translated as CASSQVGTNNSPLHF.

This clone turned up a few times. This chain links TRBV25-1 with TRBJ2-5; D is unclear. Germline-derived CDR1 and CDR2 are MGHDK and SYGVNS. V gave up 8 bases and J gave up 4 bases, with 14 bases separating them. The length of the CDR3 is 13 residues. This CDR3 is CASGFGTGETQYF. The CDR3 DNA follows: TGTGCCAGCGGGTTTGGAACGGGAGAGACCCAGTACTTC.

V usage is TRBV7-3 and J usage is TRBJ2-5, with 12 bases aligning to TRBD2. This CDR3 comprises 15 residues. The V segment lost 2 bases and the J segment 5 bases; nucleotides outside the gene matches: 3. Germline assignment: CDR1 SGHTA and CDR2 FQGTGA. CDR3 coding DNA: TGTGCCAGCAGCTTACTAGCGGGGGGGCCGGAGACCCAGTACTTC. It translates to CASSLLAGGPETQYF.

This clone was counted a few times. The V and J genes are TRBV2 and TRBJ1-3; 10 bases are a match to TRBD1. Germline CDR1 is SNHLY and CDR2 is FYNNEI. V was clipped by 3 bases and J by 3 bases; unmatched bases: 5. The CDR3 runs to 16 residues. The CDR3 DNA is TGTGCCAGCAGTGAGACAGGGGGCGCGGGTGGAAACACCATATATTTT. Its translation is CASSETGGAGGNTIYF. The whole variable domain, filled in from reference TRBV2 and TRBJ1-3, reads EPEVTQTPSHQVTQMGQEVILRCVPISNHLYFYWYRQILGQKVEFLVSFYNNEISEKSEIFDDQFSVERPDGSNFTLKIRSTKLEDSAMYFCASSETGGAGGNTIYFGEGSWLTVV.

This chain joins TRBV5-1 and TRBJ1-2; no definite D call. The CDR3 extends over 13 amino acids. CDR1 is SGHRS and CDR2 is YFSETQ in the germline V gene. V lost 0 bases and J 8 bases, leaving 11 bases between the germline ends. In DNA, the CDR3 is TGCGCCAGCAGCTTGGCTGGGTCGGGAGGCTACACCTTC. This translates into CASSLAGSGGYTF. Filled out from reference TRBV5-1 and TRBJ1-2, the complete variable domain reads KAGVTQTPRYLIKTRGQQVTLSCSPISGHRSVSWYQQTPGQGLQFLFEYFSETQRNKGNFPGRFSGRQFSNSRSEMNVSTLELGDSALYLCASSLAGSGGYTFGSGTRLTVV.

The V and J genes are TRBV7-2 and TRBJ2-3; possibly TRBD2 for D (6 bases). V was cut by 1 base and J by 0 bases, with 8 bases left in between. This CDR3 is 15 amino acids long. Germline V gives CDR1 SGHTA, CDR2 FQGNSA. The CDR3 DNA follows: TGTGCCAGCAGCTTAGGCGGGGCTAGCACAGATACGCAGTATTTT. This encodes CASSLGGASTDTQYF.

CDR3 DNA sequence: TGTGCCAGCAGTTTATATGGGACAGGGAATGGCTACACCTTC. Its translation: CASSLYGTGNGYTF. J is TRBJ1-2 and V is TRBV27; 9 bases agree with TRBD1. The CDR3 contains 14 residues. V was pared by 1 base and J by 6 bases, with 3 bases of the junction left unmatched. The germline V gene encodes CDR1 MNHEY and CDR2 SMNVEV (reference sequence).

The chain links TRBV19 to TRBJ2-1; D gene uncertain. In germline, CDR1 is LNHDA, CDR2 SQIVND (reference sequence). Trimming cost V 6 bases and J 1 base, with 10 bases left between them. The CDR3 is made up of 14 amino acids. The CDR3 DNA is TGTGCCAGTAGCCTACCACGTTCCTACAATGAGCAGTTCTTC. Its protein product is CASSLPRSYNEQFF.

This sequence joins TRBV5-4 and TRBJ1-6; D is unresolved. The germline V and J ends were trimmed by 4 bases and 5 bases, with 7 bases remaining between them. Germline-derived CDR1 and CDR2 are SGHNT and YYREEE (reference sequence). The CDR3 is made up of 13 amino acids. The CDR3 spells CASSHTDNSPLHF. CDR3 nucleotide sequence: TGTGCCAGCAGCCATACTGATAATTCACCCCTCCACTTT.

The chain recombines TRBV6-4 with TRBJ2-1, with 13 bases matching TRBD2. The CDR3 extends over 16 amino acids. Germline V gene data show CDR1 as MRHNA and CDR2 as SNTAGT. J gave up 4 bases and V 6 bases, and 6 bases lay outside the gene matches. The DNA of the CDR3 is TGTGCCAGCAGCGAGGGACTAGCGGGGCGATACAATGAGCAGTTCTTC. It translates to CASSEGLAGRYNEQFF.

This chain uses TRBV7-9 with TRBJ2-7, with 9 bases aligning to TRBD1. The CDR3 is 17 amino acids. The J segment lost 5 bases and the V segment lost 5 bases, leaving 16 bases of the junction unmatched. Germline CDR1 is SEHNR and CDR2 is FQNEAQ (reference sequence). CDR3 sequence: CASSPKTPGQGTNEQYF. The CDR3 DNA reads TGTGCCAGCAGCCCCAAGACCCCGGGACAGGGTACTAACGAGCAGTACTTC.

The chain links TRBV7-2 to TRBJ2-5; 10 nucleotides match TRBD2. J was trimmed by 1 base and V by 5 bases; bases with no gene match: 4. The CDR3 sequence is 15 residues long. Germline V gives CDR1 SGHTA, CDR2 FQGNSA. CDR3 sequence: CASSQIAGGQETQYF. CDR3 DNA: TGTGCCAGCAGCCAGATAGCGGGGGGCCAAGAGACCCAGTACTTC.

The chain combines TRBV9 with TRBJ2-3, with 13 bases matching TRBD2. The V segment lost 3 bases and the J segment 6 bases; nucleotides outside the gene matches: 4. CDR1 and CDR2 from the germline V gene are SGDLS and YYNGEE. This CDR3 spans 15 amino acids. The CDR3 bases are TGTGCCAGCAGCGAGACTAGCGGGGGGCTGGATACGCAGTATTTT. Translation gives CASSETSGGLDTQYF. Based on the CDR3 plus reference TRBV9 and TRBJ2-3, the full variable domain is DSGVTQTPKHLITATGQRVTLRCSPRSGDLSVYWYQQSLDQGLQFLIQYYNGEERAKGNILERFSAQQFPDLHSELNLSSLELGDSALYFCASSETSGGLDTQYFGPGTRLTVL.

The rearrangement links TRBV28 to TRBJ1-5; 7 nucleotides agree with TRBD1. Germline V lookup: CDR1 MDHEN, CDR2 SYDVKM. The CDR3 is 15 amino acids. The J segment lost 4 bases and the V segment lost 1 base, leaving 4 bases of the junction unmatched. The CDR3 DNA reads TGTGCCAGCAGTTTATTGACAGGGACTAATCAGCCCCAGCATTTT. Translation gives CASSLLTGTNQPQHF.

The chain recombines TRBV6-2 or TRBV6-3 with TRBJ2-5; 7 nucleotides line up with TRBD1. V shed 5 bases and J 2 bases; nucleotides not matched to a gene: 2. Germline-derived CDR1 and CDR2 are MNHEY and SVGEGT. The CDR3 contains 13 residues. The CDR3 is CASSRQGQETQYF. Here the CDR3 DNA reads TGTGCCAGCAGTAGACAGGGACAAGAGACCCAGTACTTC.